The 17 T cell receptor beta chains in this list originate from one sample, sequenced in a study of blood T cell repertoires in COVID-19. Produced via immunoSEQ multiplex PCR; TCRdb's table is partial and in-frame only. Counted here are about 400,000 clones, roughly 90% occurring once; the ten biggest clones make up 1% to 1.5%. Sequencing used peripheral blood. These receptors were taken from a man in his forties or fifties with acute or convalescent COVID-19.

V usage is TRBV14 and J usage is TRBJ2-2; D remains ambiguous. Trimming cost V 0 bases and J 9 bases, with 11 bases left between them. CDR1 and CDR2 from the germline V gene are SGHDN and FVKESK. The CDR3 covers 14 residues. Here the CDR3 reads CASSQETSPWELFF. The CDR3 DNA sequence: TGTGCCAGCAGCCAAGAAACATCGCCTTGGGAGCTGTTTTTT.

The rearrangement uses TRBV11-2 and TRBJ2-7; the D gene is possibly TRBD1 (5 bases). The CDR3 totals 14 residues. The germline gives CDR1 SGHAT, CDR2 FQNNGV. The V end was cut by 5 bases, the J end by 5 bases, with 16 bases between. The CDR3 nucleotides are TGTGCCAGCAGCACCAAACCGCAGGGCAACGAGCAGTACTTC. This encodes CASSTKPQGNEQYF. Looking up the rest from reference TRBV11-2 and TRBJ2-7 gives the full variable domain: EAGVAQSPRYKIIEKRQSVAFWCNPISGHATLYWYQQILGQGPKLLIQFQNNGVVDDSQLPKDRFSAERLKGVDSTLKIQPAKLEDSAVYLCASSTKPQGNEQYFGPGTRLTVT.

The rearrangement joins TRBV2 to TRBJ1-3; maybe TRBD1 (5 bases). The CDR3 length is 14 residues. The germline gives CDR1 SNHLY, CDR2 FYNNEI. V was cut by 7 bases and J by 2 bases, with 12 bases left in between. Written as DNA, the CDR3 is TGTGCCAGCATCACGGGGGGACCTGGAAACACCATATATTTT. Its translation is CASITGGPGNTIYF.

The chain combines TRBV15 with TRBJ2-4; 7 bases match TRBD2. The germline gives CDR1 LNHNV, CDR2 YYDKDF (reference sequence). This CDR3 region has 16 residues. V lost 4 bases and J lost 7; bases outside the gene matches: 13. CDR3 region: CATSTRGGVGSNIQYF. The CDR3 DNA reads TGTGCCACCAGCACCCGGGGAGGGGTTGGGTCCAACATTCAGTACTTC.

The rearrangement links TRBV7-6 to TRBJ2-2; 7 bases are shared with TRBD1. Germline V CDR1 and CDR2: SGHVS, FNYEAQ. With 0 bases clipped from V and 2 bases from J, the junction kept 3 bases outside the gene matches. The CDR3 loop spans 16 amino acids. CDR3 in amino acids: CASSLAPGGNTGELFF. The DNA for the CDR3 is TGTGCCAGCAGCTTAGCCCCAGGGGGTAACACCGGGGAGCTGTTTTTT. The full variable domain, completed using reference TRBV7-6 and TRBJ2-2, is GAGVSQSPRYKVTKRGQDVALRCDPISGHVSLYWYRQALGQGPEFLTYFNYEAQQDKSGLPNDRFSAERPEGSISTLTIQRTEQRDSAMYRCASSLAPGGNTGELFFGEGSRLTVL.

The rearrangement links TRBV4-2 to TRBJ2-7; possibly TRBD2 for D (5 bases). Looked up from germline, CDR1 is LGHNA and CDR2 is YNFKEQ. Trimming pared 1 base from V and 0 bases from J, leaving 13 bases between. The CDR3 sequence is 16 residues long. The CDR3 loop reads CASSQGLSAGSYEQYF. CDR3 DNA: TGTGCCAGCAGCCAAGGATTGTCGGCGGGCTCCTACGAGCAGTACTTC.

The V and J genes are TRBV7-8 and TRBJ2-7; D is uncertain. Trimming took off 5 bases at V and 4 bases at J, with 9 bases between the two ends. CDR1 and CDR2 (germline): SGHVS, FQNEAQ. The CDR3 runs 12 residues. The CDR3 region has the DNA TGTGCCAGCAGCCCCGGTGGTTACGAGCAGTACTTC. Protein sequence: CASSPGGYEQYF.

This clone was observed a single time. CDR3 DNA: TGTGCCATCAGTGAGTCGCAGGAGCAGTACTTC. Residues: CAISESQEQYF. V gene TRBV10-3 combines with J gene TRBJ2-7; D is unclear. The CDR3 spans 11 residues. The germline V gene encodes CDR1 ENHRY and CDR2 SYGVKD. The ends were cut back, 0 bases at V and 7 bases at J, with 4 bases in the middle.

This rearrangement joins TRBV14 to TRBJ1-4; D remains ambiguous. Germline V gene data show CDR1 as SGHDN and CDR2 as FVKESK. The V end was cut by 0 bases, the J end by 0 bases, with 5 bases between. The CDR3 length is 15 residues. DNA of the CDR3: TGTGCCAGCAGCCAAGATGCAGCAACTAATGAAAAACTGTTTTTT. It encodes CASSQDAATNEKLFF.

The gene calls are TRBV2 and TRBJ1-5; the D is unclear. CDR1 and CDR2 (germline): SNHLY, FYNNEI. The V end lost 5 bases, the J end lost 2 bases, and 10 bases lay between the germline ends. The CDR3 length is 14 residues. CDR3 DNA sequence: TGTGCCAGCAGTTCGACAAGCCGCAATCAGCCCCAGCATTTT. Protein sequence: CASSSTSRNQPQHF.

This sequence joins TRBV3-1 (or the pseudogene TRBV3-2) and TRBJ2-1; 14 nucleotides match TRBD2. This CDR3 is built from 18 residues. J gave up 7 bases and V 2 bases, and 10 bases lay outside the gene matches. Germline CDR1 is LGHDT and CDR2 is YNNKEL (reference sequence). The CDR3 nucleotides read TGTGCCAGCAGCCAAAAAATCATTGGGACTAGCGGGAGTAATGAGCAGTTCTTC. Its translation: CASSQKIIGTSGSNEQFF.

The rearrangement links TRBV7-3 to TRBJ2-5; a possible D gene is TRBD1 (5 bases). This CDR3 is 13 amino acids long. V was shortened by 5 bases and J by 2 bases, with 9 bases between the two germline ends. CDR1 and CDR2 (germline): SGHTA, FQGTGA. CDR3 loop: CASSPGPQETQYF. The CDR3 nucleotides are TGTGCCAGCAGCCCAGGGCCACAAGAGACCCAGTACTTC.

CDR3 DNA: TGTGCCAGCAGCCCAGACAGGGGCTACGAGCAGTACTTC. Amino acids: CASSPDRGYEQYF. The chain combines TRBV7-9 with TRBJ2-7; 8 nucleotides align to TRBD1. The V gene's germline CDR1 is SEHNR and CDR2 FQNEAQ (reference sequence). This CDR3 is 13 amino acids long. With V trimmed by 5 bases and J by 3 bases, 3 bases remained unmatched.

CDR3 residues: CASSQADLRGYTF. DNA for the CDR3: TGTGCCAGTAGTCAGGCAGATCTTCGCGGCTACACCTTC. V is TRBV19 and J is TRBJ1-2; D gene uncertain. The CDR3 extends over 13 amino acids. V was cut by 5 bases and J by 8 bases, with 15 bases left in between. In germline, CDR1 is LNHDA, CDR2 SQIVND (reference sequence).

About this clone: The junction does not match germline at one end; this may be a read error. The V call is TRBV7-7, the J call TRBJ2-3, with a weak D call TRBD2 (6 bases). Per the germline V gene, CDR1 is SSHAT and CDR2 is FNYEAQ (reference sequence). CDR3 length equals 17 residues. This chain's CDR3 is CASSLMVAGKLTDTQYF. The CDR3 DNA reads TGTGCTAGCAGCTTAATGGTGGCGGGAAAGCTCACAGATACGCAGTATTTT.

V gene TRBV7-9 combines with J gene TRBJ2-2; TRBD2 agrees at 10 bases. The CDR3 totals 15 residues. Germline V CDR1 and CDR2: SEHNR, FQNEAQ (reference sequence). Trimming at V came to 5 bases and at J to 8 bases, leaving 8 bases not matched to a gene. The CDR3 region has the DNA TGTGCCAGCAGCCCCGGGACTAGCGAAAGGGGGGAGCTGTTTTTT. The encoded protein is CASSPGTSERGELFF.

The chain carries TRBV9 and TRBJ1-3; maybe TRBD1 (5 bases). CDR3 length equals 14 residues. The germline V gene encodes CDR1 SGDLS and CDR2 YYNGEE. V dropped 3 bases and J dropped 0 bases, with 7 bases sitting between them. Here the CDR3 reads CASSADSSGNTIYF. CDR3 coding DNA: TGTGCCAGCAGCGCTGACAGCTCTGGAAACACCATATATTTT.